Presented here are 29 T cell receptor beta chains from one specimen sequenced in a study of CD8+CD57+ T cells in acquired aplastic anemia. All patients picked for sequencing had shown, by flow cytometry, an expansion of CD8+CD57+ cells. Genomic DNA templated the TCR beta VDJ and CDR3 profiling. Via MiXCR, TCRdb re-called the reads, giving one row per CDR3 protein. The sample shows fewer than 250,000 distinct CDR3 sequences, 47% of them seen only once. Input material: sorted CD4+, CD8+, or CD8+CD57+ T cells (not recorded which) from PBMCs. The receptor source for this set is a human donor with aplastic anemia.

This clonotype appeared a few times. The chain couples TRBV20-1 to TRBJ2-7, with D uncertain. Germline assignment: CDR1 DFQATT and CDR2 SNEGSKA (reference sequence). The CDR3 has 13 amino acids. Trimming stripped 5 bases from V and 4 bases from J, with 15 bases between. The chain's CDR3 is CSAVYPDEYEQYF. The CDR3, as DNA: TGCAGTGCTGTCTACCCGGACGAGTACGAGCAGTACTTC.

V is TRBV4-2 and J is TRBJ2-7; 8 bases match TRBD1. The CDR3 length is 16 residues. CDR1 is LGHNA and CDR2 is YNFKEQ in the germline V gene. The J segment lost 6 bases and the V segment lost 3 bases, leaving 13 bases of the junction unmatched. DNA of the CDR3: TGTGCCAGCAGCCAGGGGTCCCCGGACAGGGTCGGCGAGCAGTACTTC. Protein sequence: CASSQGSPDRVGEQYF.

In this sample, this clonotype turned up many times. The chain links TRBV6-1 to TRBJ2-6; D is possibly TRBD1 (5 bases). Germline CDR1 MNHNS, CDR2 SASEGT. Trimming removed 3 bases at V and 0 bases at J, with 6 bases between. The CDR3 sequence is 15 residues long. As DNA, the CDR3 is TGTGCCAGCAGTGAGGACAACTCTGGGGCCAACGTCCTGACTTTC. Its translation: CASSEDNSGANVLTF.

CDR3 nucleotides: TGTGCCTGGAGTGTTGGCGACTACAATGAGCAGTTCTTC. Protein: CAWSVGDYNEQFF. This chain connects TRBV30 to TRBJ2-1; no reliable D call. The germline gives CDR1 GTSNPN, CDR2 SVGIG (reference sequence). V was clipped by 0 bases and J by 3 bases, with 6 bases between them. The CDR3 has 13 amino acids. The complete variable domain, with remaining parts taken from reference TRBV30 and TRBJ2-1, reads SQTIHQWPATLVQPVGSPLSLECTVEGTSNPNLYWYRQAAGRGLQLLFYSVGIGQISSEVPQNLSASRPQDRQFILSSKKLLLSDSGFYLCAWSVGDYNEQFFGPGTRLTVL.

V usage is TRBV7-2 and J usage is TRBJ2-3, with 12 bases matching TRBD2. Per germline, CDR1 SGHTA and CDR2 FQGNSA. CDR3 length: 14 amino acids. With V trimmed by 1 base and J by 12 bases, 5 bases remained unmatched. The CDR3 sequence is CASSLDRLAGDQYF. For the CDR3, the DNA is TGTGCCAGCAGCTTAGATCGACTAGCGGGGGACCAGTATTTT. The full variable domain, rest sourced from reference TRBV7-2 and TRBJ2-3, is GAGVSQSPSNKVTEKGKDVELRCDPISGHTALYWYRQSLGQGLEFLIYFQGNSAPDKSGLPSDRFSAERTGGSVSTLTIQRTQQEDSAVYLCASSLDRLAGDQYFGPGTRLTVL.

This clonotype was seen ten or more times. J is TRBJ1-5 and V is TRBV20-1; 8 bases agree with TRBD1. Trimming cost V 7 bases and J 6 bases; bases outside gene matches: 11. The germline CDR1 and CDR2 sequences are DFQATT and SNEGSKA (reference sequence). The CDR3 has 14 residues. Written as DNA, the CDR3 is TGCAGTGTCAAGCCTCAGGGGGCTTCTCAGCCCCAGCATTTT. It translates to CSVKPQGASQPQHF.

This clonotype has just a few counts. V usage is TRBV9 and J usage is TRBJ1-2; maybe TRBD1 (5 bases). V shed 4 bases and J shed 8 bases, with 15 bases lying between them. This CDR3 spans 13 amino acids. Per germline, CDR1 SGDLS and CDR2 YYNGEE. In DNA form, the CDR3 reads TGTGCCAGCAGCTTGGGGGGGGGGGACGGCTACACCTTC. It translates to CASSLGGGDGYTF.

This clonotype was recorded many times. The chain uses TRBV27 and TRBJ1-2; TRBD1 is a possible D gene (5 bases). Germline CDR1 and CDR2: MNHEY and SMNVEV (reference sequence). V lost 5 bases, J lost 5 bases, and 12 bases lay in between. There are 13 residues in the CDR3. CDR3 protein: CASSLREGYGYTF. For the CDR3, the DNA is TGTGCCAGCAGTCTCAGGGAAGGGTATGGCTACACCTTC.

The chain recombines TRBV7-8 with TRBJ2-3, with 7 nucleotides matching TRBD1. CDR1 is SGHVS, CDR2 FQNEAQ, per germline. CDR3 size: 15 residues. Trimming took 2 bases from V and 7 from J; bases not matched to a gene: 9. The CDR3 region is CASSLQRGLAYTQYF. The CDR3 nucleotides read TGTGCCAGCAGCTTACAGAGGGGGCTCGCATATACGCAGTATTTT.

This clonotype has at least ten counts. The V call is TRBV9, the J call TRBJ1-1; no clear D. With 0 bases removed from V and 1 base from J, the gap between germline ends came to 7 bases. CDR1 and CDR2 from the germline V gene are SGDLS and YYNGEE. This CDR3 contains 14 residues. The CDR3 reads CASSVVGSNTEAFF. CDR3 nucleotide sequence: TGTGCCAGCAGCGTAGTGGGGTCGAACACTGAAGCTTTCTTT.

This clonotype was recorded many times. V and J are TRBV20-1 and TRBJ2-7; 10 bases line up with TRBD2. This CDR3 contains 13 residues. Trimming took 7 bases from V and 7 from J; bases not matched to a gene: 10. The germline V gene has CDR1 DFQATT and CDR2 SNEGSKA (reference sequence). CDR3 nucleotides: TGCAGTGGTGAAGCGGGAGGGCCTGGGGAGCAGTACTTC. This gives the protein CSGEAGGPGEQYF.

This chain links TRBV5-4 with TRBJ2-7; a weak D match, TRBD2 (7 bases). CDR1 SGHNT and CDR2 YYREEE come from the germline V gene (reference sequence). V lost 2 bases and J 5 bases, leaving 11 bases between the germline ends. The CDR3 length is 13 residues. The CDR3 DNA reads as TGTGCCAGCAGCTTCGCGGGGGCCGACGAGCAGTACTTC. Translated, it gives CASSFAGADEQYF.

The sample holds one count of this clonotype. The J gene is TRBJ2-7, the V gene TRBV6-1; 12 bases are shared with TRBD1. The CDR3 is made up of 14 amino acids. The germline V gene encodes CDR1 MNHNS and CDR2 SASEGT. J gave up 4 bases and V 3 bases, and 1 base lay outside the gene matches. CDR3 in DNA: TGTGCCAGCAGTGAGGGACAGGGGGCTTACGAGCAGTACTTC. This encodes CASSEGQGAYEQYF.

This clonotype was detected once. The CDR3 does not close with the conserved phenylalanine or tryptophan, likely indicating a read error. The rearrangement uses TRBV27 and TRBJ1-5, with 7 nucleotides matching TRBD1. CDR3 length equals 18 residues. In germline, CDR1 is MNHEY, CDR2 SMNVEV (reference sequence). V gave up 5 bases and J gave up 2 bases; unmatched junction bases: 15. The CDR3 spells CASSPNPTGTVGNQPQHS. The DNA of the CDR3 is TGTGCCAGCAGTCCCAACCCGACAGGGACGGTGGGCAATCAGCCCCAGCATTCT.

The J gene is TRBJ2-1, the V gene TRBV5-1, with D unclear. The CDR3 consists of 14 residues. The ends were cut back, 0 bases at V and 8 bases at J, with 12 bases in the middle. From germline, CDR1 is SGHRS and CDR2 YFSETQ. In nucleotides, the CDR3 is TGCGCCAGCAGCTTGGGTTACAAGGAACATGAGCAGTTCTTC. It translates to CASSLGYKEHEQFF.

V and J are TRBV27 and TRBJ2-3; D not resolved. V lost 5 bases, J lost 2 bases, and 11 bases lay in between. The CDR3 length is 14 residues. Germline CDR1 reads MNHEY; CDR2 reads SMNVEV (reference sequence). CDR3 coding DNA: TGTGCCAGCAGTCCCAGGAGAGACACAGATACGCAGTATTTT. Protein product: CASSPRRDTDTQYF.

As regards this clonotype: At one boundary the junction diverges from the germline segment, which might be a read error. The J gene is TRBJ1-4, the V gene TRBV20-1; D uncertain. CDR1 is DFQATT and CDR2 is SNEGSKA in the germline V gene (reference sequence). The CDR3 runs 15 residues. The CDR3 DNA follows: TGCAGTGCTAGACTTAATTATGCAACTAATGAAAAACTGGTTTTT. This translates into CSARLNYATNEKLVF.

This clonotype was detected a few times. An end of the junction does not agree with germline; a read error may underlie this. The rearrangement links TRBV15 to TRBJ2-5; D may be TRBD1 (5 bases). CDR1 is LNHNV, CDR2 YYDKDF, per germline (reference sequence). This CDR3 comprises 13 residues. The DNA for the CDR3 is TGTGCCGCCAGCAGGGTCGCCGGGGAGACCCAGTACTTC. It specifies CAASRVAGETQYF. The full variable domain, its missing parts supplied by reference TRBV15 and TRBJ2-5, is DAMVIQNPRYQVTQFGKPVTLSCSQTLNHNVMYWYQQKSSQAPKLLFHYYDKDFNNEADTPDNFQSRRPNTSFCFLDIRSPGLGDTAMYLCAASRVAGETQYFGPGTRLLVL.

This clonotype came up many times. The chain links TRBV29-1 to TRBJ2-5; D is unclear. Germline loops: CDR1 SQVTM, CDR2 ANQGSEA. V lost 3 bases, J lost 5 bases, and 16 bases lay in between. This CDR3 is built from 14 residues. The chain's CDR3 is CSVDLRRIGETQYF. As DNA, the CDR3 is TGCAGCGTTGACCTACGCAGGATTGGGGAGACCCAGTACTTC.

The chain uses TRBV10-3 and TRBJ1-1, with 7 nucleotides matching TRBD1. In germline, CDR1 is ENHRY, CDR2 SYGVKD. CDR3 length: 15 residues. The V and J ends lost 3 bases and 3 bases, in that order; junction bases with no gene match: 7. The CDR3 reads CAISETGTEYTEAFF. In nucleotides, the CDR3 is TGTGCCATCAGTGAAACCGGGACAGAATACACTGAAGCTTTCTTT.

CDR3 sequence: CASSVDGQYGYTF. The CDR3 nucleotides are TGTGCCAGCAGCGTAGACGGACAGTATGGCTACACCTTC. The chain has TRBV9 and TRBJ1-2; TRBD1 is a possible D gene (6 bases). V was shortened by 0 bases and J by 5 bases, with 8 bases between the two germline ends. Germline CDR1 is SGDLS and CDR2 is YYNGEE. CDR3 length: 13 amino acids. Based on the CDR3 plus reference TRBV9 and TRBJ1-2, the full variable domain is DSGVTQTPKHLITATGQRVTLRCSPRSGDLSVYWYQQSLDQGLQFLIQYYNGEERAKGNILERFSAQQFPDLHSELNLSSLELGDSALYFCASSVDGQYGYTFGSGTRLTVV.

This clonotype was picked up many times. CDR3 sequence reads: CASSERTGTAGYEQYF. The CDR3 DNA reads TGTGCCAGTAGTGAGCGAACCGGGACAGCCGGCTACGAGCAGTACTTC. The V and J genes are TRBV19 and TRBJ2-7; 7 bases match TRBD1. CDR1 is LNHDA and CDR2 is SQIVND in the germline V gene (reference sequence). J lost 3 bases, V lost 5 bases, and 13 bases had no gene match. The CDR3 is made up of 16 amino acids.

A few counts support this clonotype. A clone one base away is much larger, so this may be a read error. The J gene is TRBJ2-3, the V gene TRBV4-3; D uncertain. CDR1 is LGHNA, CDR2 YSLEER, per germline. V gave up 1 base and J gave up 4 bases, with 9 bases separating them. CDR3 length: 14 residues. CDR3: CASSQGTKPDTQYF. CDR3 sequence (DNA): TGCGCCAGCAGCCAAGGGACCAAACCAGATACGCAGTATTTT.

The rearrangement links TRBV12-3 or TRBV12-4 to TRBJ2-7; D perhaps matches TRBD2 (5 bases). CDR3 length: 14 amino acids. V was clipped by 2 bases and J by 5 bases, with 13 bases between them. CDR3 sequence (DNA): TGTGCCAGCAGTTTATCGGGGAAGGTCGACGAGCAGTACTTC. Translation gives CASSLSGKVDEQYF.

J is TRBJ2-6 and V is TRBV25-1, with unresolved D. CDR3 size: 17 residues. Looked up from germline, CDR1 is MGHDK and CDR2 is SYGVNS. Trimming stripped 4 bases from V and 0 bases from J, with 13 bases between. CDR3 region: CASSGRTLGSGANVLTF. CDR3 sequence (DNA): TGTGCCAGCAGTGGTCGGACCCTTGGCTCTGGGGCCAACGTCCTGACTTTC. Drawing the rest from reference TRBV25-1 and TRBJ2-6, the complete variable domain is EADIYQTPRYLVIGTGKKITLECSQTMGHDKMYWYQQDPGMELHLIHYSYGVNSTEKGDLSSESTVSRIRTEHFPLTLESARPSHTSQYLCASSGRTLGSGANVLTFGAGSRLTVL.

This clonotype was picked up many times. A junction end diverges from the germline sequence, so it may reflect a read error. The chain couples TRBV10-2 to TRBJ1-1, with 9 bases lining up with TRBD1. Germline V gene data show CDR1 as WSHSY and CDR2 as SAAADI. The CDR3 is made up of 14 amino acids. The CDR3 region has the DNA TGCGCCAGCTCGGGACAGGGAGGGAACCCTGAAGCTTTCTTT. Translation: CASSGQGGNPEAFF.

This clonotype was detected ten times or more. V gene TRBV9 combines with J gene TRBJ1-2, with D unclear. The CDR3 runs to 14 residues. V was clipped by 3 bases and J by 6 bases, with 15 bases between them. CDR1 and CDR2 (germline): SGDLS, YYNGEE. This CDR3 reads CASSAAGRSDGYTF. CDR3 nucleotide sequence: TGTGCCAGCAGCGCGGCGGGGAGGTCGGATGGCTACACCTTC.

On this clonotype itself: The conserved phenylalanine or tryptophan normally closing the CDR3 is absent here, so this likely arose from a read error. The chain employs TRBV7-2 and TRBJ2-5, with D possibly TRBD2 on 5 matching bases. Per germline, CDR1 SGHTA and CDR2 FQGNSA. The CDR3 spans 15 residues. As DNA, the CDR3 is TGCGCCAGCAGCTTAGCTCGGACTGCACAAGAGACCCAGTACCTC. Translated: CASSLARTAQETQYL.

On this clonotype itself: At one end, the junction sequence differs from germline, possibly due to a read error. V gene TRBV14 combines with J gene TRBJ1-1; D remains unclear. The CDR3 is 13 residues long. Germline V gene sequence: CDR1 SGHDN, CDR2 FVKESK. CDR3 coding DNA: TGTGCCGGCAGCCAAGACAAGGGCACTGAAGCTTTCTTT. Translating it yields CAGSQDKGTEAFF.